The 15 T cell receptor beta chains reported below all come from one sample, sequenced in a study of T cell responses to AZD1222 COVID-19 vaccine. Profiling relied on immunoSEQ multiplex PCR, and the TCRdb table lists in-frame clones only, not all of them. This sample has about 180,000 clones; 85% to 90% occur once, and the top ten carry roughly 26%. The sample consisted of peripheral blood, taken 28 days after the second AZD1222 dose. The source is an adult who received the AZD1222 COVID-19 vaccine.

The CDR3 region is CASSVPPGQGGGEQYF. As DNA, the CDR3 is TGTGCCAGCAGTGTTCCGCCGGGACAGGGAGGAGGTGAGCAGTACTTC. V gene TRBV6-1 combines with J gene TRBJ2-7; TRBD1 matches at 9 bases. CDR3 size: 16 residues. Germline values: CDR1 MNHNS, CDR2 SASEGT. Trimming took 4 bases from V and 7 from J; bases not matched to a gene: 14.

The chain combines TRBV9 with TRBJ2-3; TRBD2 aligns across 10 bases. CDR1 and CDR2 from the germline V gene are SGDLS and YYNGEE. Unmatched junction bases numbered 5, after V lost 2 bases and J lost 2 bases. The CDR3 runs 16 residues. CDR3 protein: CASSVTGTSVTDTQYF. The DNA for the CDR3 is TGTGCCAGCAGCGTTACCGGGACTAGCGTCACAGATACGCAGTATTTT.

This chain joins TRBV7-6 and TRBJ2-7; TRBD2 agrees at 9 bases. Germline V gene lookup returns CDR1 SGHVS and CDR2 FNYEAQ. The CDR3 length is 17 residues. V lost 5 bases and J lost 2; bases outside the gene matches: 13. CDR3 sequence: CASSPPHGREGAYEQYF. In DNA form, the CDR3 reads TGTGCCAGCAGCCCCCCACACGGGCGGGAGGGTGCCTACGAGCAGTACTTC.

Turning to this clone: One junction end does not reproduce the germline sequence, and a read error may be involved. This rearrangement joins TRBV10-1 to TRBJ2-7; D unclear. This CDR3 spans 12 amino acids. CDR1 is WNHNN, CDR2 SYGVQD, per germline (reference sequence). The CDR3 sequence: CASLIGSHEQYF. The CDR3 DNA reads TGCGCCAGCCTCATTGGCTCCCACGAGCAGTACTTC.

The chain joins TRBV4-3 to TRBJ2-7; D perhaps matches TRBD2 (5 bases). Germline V gene sequence: CDR1 LGHNA, CDR2 YSLEER. V was cut by 3 bases and J by 6 bases, with 15 bases left in between. The CDR3 runs 14 residues. The CDR3 loop reads CASSQGTSLREQYF. DNA for the CDR3: TGCGCCAGCAGCCAGGGAACTAGTTTACGCGAGCAGTACTTC.

The V and J genes are TRBV12-3 or TRBV12-4 and TRBJ2-5, with 7 bases matching TRBD1. The V gene end was trimmed by 5 bases and the J gene end by 6 bases; junction bases not matched to a gene: 6. The CDR3 spans 13 residues. CDR3 residues: CASSPETGKTQYF. The CDR3 coding sequence is TGTGCCAGCAGTCCGGAGACAGGGAAGACCCAGTACTTC.

The chain couples TRBV10-3 to TRBJ2-3; TRBD1 or TRBD2 may be the D gene (5 bases each). Germline-derived CDR1 and CDR2 are ENHRY and SYGVKD. V lost 8 bases and J 6 bases, leaving 18 bases between the germline ends. The CDR3 covers 14 residues. In DNA form, the CDR3 reads TGTGCCATCCGGGGAACCGGGGCGCTTGATACGCAGTATTTT. Its translation: CAIRGTGALDTQYF.

The V call is TRBV15, the J call TRBJ2-2; a possible D gene is TRBD1 (5 bases). The CDR3 totals 17 residues. Trimming took 1 base from V and 3 from J, leaving 15 bases between them. Germline V gene lookup returns CDR1 LNHNV and CDR2 YYDKDF (reference sequence). CDR3 amino acids: CATSRVRQPLDTGELFF. CDR3 coding DNA: TGTGCCACCAGCAGAGTGAGACAGCCCTTGGACACCGGGGAGCTGTTTTTT.

The chain recombines TRBV3-1 (or the pseudogene TRBV3-2) with TRBJ2-2; D gene unclear. CDR1 and CDR2 (germline): LGHDT, YNNKEL (reference sequence). This CDR3 is built from 15 residues. Trimming stripped 0 bases from V and 2 bases from J, with 7 bases between. In DNA, the CDR3 is TGTGCCAGCAGCCAAGAGGTGGTCAACACCGGGGAGCTGTTTTTT. Protein product: CASSQEVVNTGELFF.

The chain carries TRBV6-5 and TRBJ2-2; no clear D gene. V was pared by 8 bases and J by 6 bases, with 13 bases between. The CDR3 is 13 amino acids. Germline V gene data show CDR1 as MNHEY and CDR2 as SVGAGI. CDR3 region: CASLPTRSGELFF. Written as DNA, the CDR3 is TGTGCCAGCCTACCGACCCGATCCGGGGAGCTGTTTTTT.

The chain employs TRBV24-1 and TRBJ2-7, with 7 bases matching TRBD2. The V gene's germline CDR1 is KGHDR and CDR2 SFDVKD. V lost 3 bases, J lost 1 base, and 8 bases stayed unmatched. The CDR3 has 16 residues. CDR3 protein: CATSDGGTTDSYEQYF. CDR3 DNA: TGTGCCACCAGTGATGGCGGGACTACCGATTCCTACGAGCAGTACTTC.

The chain employs TRBV7-2 and TRBJ2-5, with D uncertain. Deletions cut 1 base from V and 1 base from J, with 10 bases between. Germline V lookup: CDR1 SGHTA, CDR2 FQGNSA. The CDR3 runs 15 residues. CDR3 residues: CASSLDRRAQETQYF. CDR3 nucleotide sequence: TGTGCCAGCAGCTTAGACCGTAGGGCCCAAGAGACCCAGTACTTC.

This chain joins TRBV9 and TRBJ2-7, with 16 positions matching TRBD2. CDR3 length: 16 residues. Looked up from germline, CDR1 is SGDLS and CDR2 is YYNGEE. V lost 2 bases and J lost 4; bases outside the gene matches: 3. The CDR3 DNA reads TGTGCCAGCAGCGTGGGGACTAGCGGGAGGGGTTACGAGCAGTACTTC. It encodes CASSVGTSGRGYEQYF.

The chain couples TRBV7-6 to TRBJ2-7, with 7 bases aligning to TRBD2. V gave up 5 bases and J gave up 6 bases; unmatched junction bases: 13. The CDR3 is made up of 15 amino acids. The germline CDR1 and CDR2 sequences are SGHVS and FNYEAQ. CDR3 residues: CASSQQGAGGGEQYF. The CDR3 nucleotides read TGTGCCAGCAGCCAGCAAGGGGCAGGCGGGGGCGAGCAGTACTTC.

The V gene is TRBV5-8, the J gene TRBJ2-1; D remains unclear. CDR3 length equals 14 residues. Germline loops: CDR1 SGHTS, CDR2 YDEGEE. Trimming removed 0 bases from V and 9 bases from J, with 13 bases in between. The CDR3: CASSLDGGVTEQFF. The DNA for the CDR3 is TGTGCCAGCAGCTTGGATGGTGGGGTGACTGAGCAGTTCTTC.